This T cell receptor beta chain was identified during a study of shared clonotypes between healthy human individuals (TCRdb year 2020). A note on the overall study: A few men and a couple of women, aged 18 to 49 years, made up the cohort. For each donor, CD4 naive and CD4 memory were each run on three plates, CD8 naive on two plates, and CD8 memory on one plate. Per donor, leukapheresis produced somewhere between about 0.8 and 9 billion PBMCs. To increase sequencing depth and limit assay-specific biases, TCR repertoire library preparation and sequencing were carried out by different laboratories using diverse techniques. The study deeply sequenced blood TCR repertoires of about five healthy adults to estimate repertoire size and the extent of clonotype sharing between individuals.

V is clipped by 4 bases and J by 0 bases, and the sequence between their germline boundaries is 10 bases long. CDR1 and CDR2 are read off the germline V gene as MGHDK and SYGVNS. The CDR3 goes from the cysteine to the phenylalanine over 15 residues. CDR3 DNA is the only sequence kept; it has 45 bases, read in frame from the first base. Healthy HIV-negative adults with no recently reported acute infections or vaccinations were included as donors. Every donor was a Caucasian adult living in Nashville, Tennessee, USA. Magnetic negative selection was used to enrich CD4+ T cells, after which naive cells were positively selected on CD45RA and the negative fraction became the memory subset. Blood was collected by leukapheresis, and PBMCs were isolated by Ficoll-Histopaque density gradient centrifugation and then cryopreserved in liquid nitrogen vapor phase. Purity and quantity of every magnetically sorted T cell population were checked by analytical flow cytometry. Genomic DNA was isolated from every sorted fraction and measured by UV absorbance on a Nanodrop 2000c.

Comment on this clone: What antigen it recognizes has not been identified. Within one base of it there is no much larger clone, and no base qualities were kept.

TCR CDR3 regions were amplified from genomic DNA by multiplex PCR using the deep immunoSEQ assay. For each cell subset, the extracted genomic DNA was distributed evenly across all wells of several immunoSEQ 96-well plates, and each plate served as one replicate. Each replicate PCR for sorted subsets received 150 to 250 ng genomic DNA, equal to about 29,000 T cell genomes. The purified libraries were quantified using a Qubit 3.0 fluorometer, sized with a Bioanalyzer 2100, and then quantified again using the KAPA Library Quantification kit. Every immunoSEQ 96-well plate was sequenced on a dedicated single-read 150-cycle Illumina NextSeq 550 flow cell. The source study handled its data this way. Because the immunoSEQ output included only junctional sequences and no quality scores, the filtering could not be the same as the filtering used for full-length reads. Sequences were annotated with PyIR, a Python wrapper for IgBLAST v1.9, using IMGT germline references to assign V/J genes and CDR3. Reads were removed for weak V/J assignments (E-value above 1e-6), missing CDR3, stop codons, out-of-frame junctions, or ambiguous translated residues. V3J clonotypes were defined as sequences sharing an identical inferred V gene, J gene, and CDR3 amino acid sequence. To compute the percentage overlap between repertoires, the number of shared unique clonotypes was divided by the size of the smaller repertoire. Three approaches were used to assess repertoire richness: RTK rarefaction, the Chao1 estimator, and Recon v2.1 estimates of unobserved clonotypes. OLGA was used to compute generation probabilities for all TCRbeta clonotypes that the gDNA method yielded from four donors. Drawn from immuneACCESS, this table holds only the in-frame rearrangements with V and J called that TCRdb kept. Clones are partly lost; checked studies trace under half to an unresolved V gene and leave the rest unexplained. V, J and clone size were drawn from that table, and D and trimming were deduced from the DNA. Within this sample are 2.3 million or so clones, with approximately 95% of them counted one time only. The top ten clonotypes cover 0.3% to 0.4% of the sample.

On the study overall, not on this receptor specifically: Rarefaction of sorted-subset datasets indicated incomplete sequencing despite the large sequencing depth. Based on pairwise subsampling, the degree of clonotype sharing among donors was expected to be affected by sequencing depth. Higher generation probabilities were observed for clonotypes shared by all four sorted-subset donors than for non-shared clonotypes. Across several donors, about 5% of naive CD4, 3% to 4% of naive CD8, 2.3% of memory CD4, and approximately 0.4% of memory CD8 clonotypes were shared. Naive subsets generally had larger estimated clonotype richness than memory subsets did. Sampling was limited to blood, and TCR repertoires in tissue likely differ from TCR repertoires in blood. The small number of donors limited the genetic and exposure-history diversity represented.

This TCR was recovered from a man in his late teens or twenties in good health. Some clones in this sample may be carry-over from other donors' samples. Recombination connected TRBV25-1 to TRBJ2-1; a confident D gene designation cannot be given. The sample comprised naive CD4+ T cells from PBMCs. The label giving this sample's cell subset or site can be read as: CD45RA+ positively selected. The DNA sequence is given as TGTGCCAGCAGTGTCTTAGCCCCCTCCTACAATGAGCAGTTCTTC. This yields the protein CASSVLAPSYNEQFF.